These 2 T cell receptor beta chains share one sample of origin, sequenced in a study of shared clonotypes between healthy human individuals. TCRdb keeps only in-frame clones here, not all; method: immunoSEQ multiplex PCR. Of over a million clones detected, around 97% appear once; the ten largest clones hold over 1%. Sequencing was done on a sample of naive CD4+ T cells sorted from blood. Subset: CD45RA+ positively selected. The source is a man aged 25-45 years in good health.

This clone has only one observation. V usage is TRBV11-2 and J usage is TRBJ2-2; 10 bases map to TRBD2. The germline V gene encodes CDR1 SGHAT and CDR2 FQNNGV. Trimming cost V 3 bases and J 3 bases; bases outside gene matches: 7. The CDR3 is 17 residues long. Here the CDR3 reads CASSFPAGGPHTGELFF. The CDR3 coding sequence is TGTGCCAGCAGCTTTCCAGCGGGAGGGCCGCACACCGGGGAGCTGTTTTTT.

The chain is built from TRBV19 and TRBJ2-7, with 7 positions matching TRBD1. The CDR3 loop spans 16 amino acids. In germline, CDR1 is LNHDA, CDR2 SQIVND (reference sequence). With V trimmed by 4 bases and J by 5 bases, 14 bases remained unmatched. CDR3 nucleotides: TGTGCCAGTAGTACCCCAAGGACAGGATCCAGCCACGAGCAGTACTTC. Translation gives CASSTPRTGSSHEQYF.